The 24 T cell receptor beta chains in this list originate from one sample, sequenced in a study of cytomegalovirus exposure and HLA in healthy donors. The PCR used 60 Vbeta and 13 Jbeta primers. Repertoires were generated with immunoSEQ multiplex PCR, while TCRdb's copy carries only in-frame clones and drops some. The sample holds around 69,000 clones; approximately 70% are singletons and the top ten take more than 9.5%. The specimen was PBMCs. These receptors were taken from a woman aged 45-65 years in good health and CMV-seropositive.

The J gene is TRBJ1-1, the V gene TRBV4-3; D is unresolved. The germline gives CDR1 LGHNA, CDR2 YSLEER. Trimming took 6 bases from V and 0 from J, leaving 17 bases between them. The CDR3 totals 16 residues. In DNA form, the CDR3 reads TGCGCCAGCAGTCCTATAGGCCGGAGCATGAACACTGAAGCTTTCTTT. This encodes CASSPIGRSMNTEAFF.

The chain links TRBV6-1 to TRBJ1-1; 7 bases map to TRBD1. V was clipped by 4 bases and J by 7 bases; unmatched bases: 3. CDR1 and CDR2 (germline): MNHNS, SASEGT. The CDR3 extends over 12 amino acids. CDR3 DNA sequence: TGTGCCAGCAGTGGGGACAGCCATGAAGCTTTCTTT. Protein: CASSGDSHEAFF.

V usage is TRBV6-6 and J usage is TRBJ2-7; a weak D match, TRBD1 (6 bases). CDR3 length: 12 amino acids. Germline assignment: CDR1 MNHNY and CDR2 SVGAGI (reference sequence). V shed 6 bases and J shed 4 bases, with 10 bases lying between them. The CDR3 DNA sequence: TGTGCCAGCAGAAACAGGGCTTACGAGCAGTACTTC. Translation gives CASRNRAYEQYF.

The V and J genes are TRBV28 and TRBJ1-2; TRBD1 is a possible D gene (6 bases). The germline gives CDR1 MDHEN, CDR2 SYDVKM. V was cut by 3 bases and J by 0 bases, with 20 bases left in between. The CDR3 is 18 residues long. The CDR3 sequence: CASSFFLGARLANYGYTF. The DNA for the CDR3 is TGTGCCAGCAGTTTTTTTTTGGGGGCGCGTTTGGCTAACTATGGCTACACCTTC.

This clone has a handful of counts. The CDR3: CASSQITTGITGGYTF. DNA of the CDR3: TGTGCCAGCTCACAGATAACGACAGGGATTACGGGTGGCTACACCTTC. The chain carries TRBV18 and TRBJ1-2; 7 positions match TRBD1. Germline trimming cut 4 bases from V and 7 bases from J; bases unmatched to any gene: 15. The CDR3 covers 16 residues. Germline CDR1 reads KGHSH; CDR2 reads LQKENI.

The V and J genes are TRBV2 and TRBJ2-7; perhaps TRBD1 as D (5 bases). Germline lookup yields CDR1 SNHLY and CDR2 FYNNEI. The V end was cut by 3 bases, the J end by 2 bases, with 14 bases between. The CDR3 runs to 15 residues. The DNA of the CDR3 is TGTGCCAGCAGTGACAGGGCAGTAACTACCTACGAGCAGTACTTC. It encodes CASSDRAVTTYEQYF.

The chain joins TRBV5-1 to TRBJ1-4, with D perhaps matching TRBD1 (5 bases). The germline gives CDR1 SGHRS, CDR2 YFSETQ. This CDR3 is built from 15 residues. Trimming pared 0 bases from V and 8 bases from J, leaving 14 bases between. The CDR3 spells CASSLDTGVIEKLFF. The CDR3 DNA reads as TGCGCCAGCAGCTTGGACACGGGGGTAATCGAAAAACTGTTTTTT.

This sequence joins TRBV29-1 and TRBJ1-5; D unclear. The ends were cut back, 6 bases at V and 0 bases at J, with 12 bases in the middle. In germline, CDR1 is SQVTM, CDR2 ANQGSEA. The CDR3 is 14 residues long. The CDR3 DNA reads as TGCAGCGTAAGCACAGCTACTAGCAATCAGCCCCAGCATTTT. Amino acid sequence: CSVSTATSNQPQHF.

J is TRBJ2-3 and V is TRBV7-6; 9 bases map to TRBD1. The CDR3 loop spans 16 amino acids. From germline, CDR1 is SGHVS and CDR2 FNYEAQ. J gave up 5 bases and V 5 bases, and 11 bases lay outside the gene matches. As DNA, the CDR3 is TGTGCCAGCAGCCCCCCCTGGGGACAGGGTGAAGATACGCAGTATTTT. Residues: CASSPPWGQGEDTQYF.

The rearrangement joins TRBV5-1 to TRBJ2-5; TRBD1 matches 8 bases. The CDR3 has 14 residues. The germline gives CDR1 SGHRS, CDR2 YFSETQ. Trimming at V came to 6 bases and at J to 5 bases, leaving 9 bases not matched to a gene. The CDR3 spells CASTRITGGETQYF. CDR3 sequence (DNA): TGCGCCAGCACCAGGATAACAGGGGGTGAGACCCAGTACTTC.

The CDR3 here is CASSSYRGRSEQYF. CDR3 nucleotide sequence: TGTGCCAGCAGCTCATACAGGGGTAGGAGCGAGCAGTACTTC. This chain uses TRBV7-2 with TRBJ2-7; 7 positions agree with TRBD1. In germline, CDR1 is SGHTA, CDR2 FQGNSA. The J segment lost 6 bases and the V segment lost 4 bases, leaving 9 bases of the junction unmatched. The CDR3 loop spans 14 amino acids. The entire variable domain, with the rest obtained from reference TRBV7-2 and TRBJ2-7, is as follows: GAGVSQSPSNKVTEKGKDVELRCDPISGHTALYWYRQSLGQGLEFLIYFQGNSAPDKSGLPSDRFSAERTGGSVSTLTIQRTQQEDSAVYLCASSSYRGRSEQYFGPGTRLTVT.

The chain has TRBV7-9 and TRBJ1-1; maybe TRBD1 (6 bases). V was cut by 4 bases and J by 0 bases, with 12 bases left in between. The CDR3 has 15 amino acids. The V gene's germline CDR1 is SEHNR and CDR2 FQNEAQ (reference sequence). CDR3 amino acids: CASSSQDSMNTEAFF. The CDR3 DNA is TGTGCCAGCAGCTCCCAGGACAGCATGAACACTGAAGCTTTCTTT.

CDR3 loop: CASSLSPSSYNEQFF. CDR3 nucleotides: TGTGCCAGCAGTTTATCTCCGAGCTCCTACAATGAGCAGTTCTTC. V gene TRBV28 combines with J gene TRBJ2-1; D is unresolved. The ends were cut back, 1 base at V and 0 bases at J, with 7 bases in the middle. The V gene's germline CDR1 is MDHEN and CDR2 SYDVKM. There are 15 residues in the CDR3. Supplemented by reference TRBV28 and TRBJ2-1, the full variable domain reads DVKVTQSSRYLVKRTGEKVFLECVQDMDHENMFWYRQDPGLGLRLIYFSYDVKMKEKGDIPEGYSVSREKKERFSLILESASTNQTSMYLCASSLSPSSYNEQFFGPGTRLTVL.

The J gene is TRBJ2-7, the V gene TRBV4-2, with D perhaps matching TRBD2 (5 bases). V lost 1 base to trimming and J lost 0 bases, with 16 bases between them. The CDR3 is 17 amino acids. The germline V gene has CDR1 LGHNA and CDR2 YNFKEQ. CDR3 nucleotide sequence: TGTGCCAGCAGCCAAGTTCGTTGGGAGAACCCCTCCTACGAGCAGTACTTC. Translating it yields CASSQVRWENPSYEQYF.

The V gene is TRBV5-1, the J gene TRBJ2-7; 7 bases fit TRBD1. J lost 1 base, V lost 4 bases, and 2 bases had no gene match. CDR3 length: 13 amino acids. Germline CDR1 SGHRS, CDR2 YFSETQ. The CDR3 sequence: CASSPGQSYEQYF. Here the CDR3 DNA reads TGCGCCAGCAGCCCGGGACAGTCCTACGAGCAGTACTTC.

The gene calls are TRBV29-1 and TRBJ1-1; 8 bases are shared with TRBD1. After removal of 5 bases from V and 5 bases from J, the junction contained 10 bases not matched to a gene. CDR3 length: 14 amino acids. The germline V gene encodes CDR1 SQVTM and CDR2 ANQGSEA. CDR3 in DNA: TGCAGCGTTTGCAGGGGGCCGGCGGGGACTGAAGCTTTCTTT. It encodes CSVCRGPAGTEAFF.

This clone was picked up one time. V gene TRBV5-4 combines with J gene TRBJ2-3; 8 bases line up with TRBD2. Germline V gene sequence: CDR1 SGHNT, CDR2 YYREEE (reference sequence). The CDR3 is made up of 16 amino acids. J was trimmed by 4 bases and V by 4 bases; bases with no gene match: 11. CDR3 DNA: TGTGCCAGCAGCGTTTCAGCGGGAGCCCGGGCAGATACGCAGTATTTT. The encoded protein is CASSVSAGARADTQYF.

J is TRBJ1-2 and V is TRBV7-2, with D maybe TRBD1 (5 bases). CDR1 and CDR2 (germline): SGHTA, FQGNSA. V lost 5 bases, J lost 8 bases, and 12 bases lay in between. The CDR3 is 12 amino acids. The CDR3 is CASSTPGRGYTF. The DNA for the CDR3 is TGTGCCAGCAGCACACCAGGGCGCGGCTACACCTTC.

This clone was seen a handful of times. The J gene is TRBJ2-7, the V gene TRBV7-6; 12 positions match TRBD1. Germline values: CDR1 SGHVS, CDR2 FNYEAQ. This CDR3 contains 16 residues. The junction had 7 bases not matched to a gene; V was cut back by 1 base and J by 6 bases. The CDR3 nucleotides read TGTGCCAGCAGCTTAGAGGGACAGGGGGCGGACGGCGAGCAGTACTTC. This encodes CASSLEGQGADGEQYF.

The CDR3 here is CASSPGQATEAFF. CDR3 coding DNA: TGTGCCAGCAGCCCAGGGCAGGCCACTGAAGCTTTCTTT. V and J are TRBV6-6 and TRBJ1-1, with D possibly matching TRBD1 (5 bases). Germline lookup yields CDR1 MNHNY and CDR2 SVGAGI (reference sequence). V was cut by 6 bases and J by 4 bases, with 12 bases left in between. CDR3 length: 13 residues.

The chain links TRBV6-1 to TRBJ2-7; TRBD1 might be the D (6 bases). V lost 4 bases, J lost 1 base, and 14 bases lay in between. Germline CDR1 is MNHNS and CDR2 is SASEGT. This CDR3 is 15 amino acids long. CDR3 bases: TGTGCCAGCAGTGCAGATACAGGGCGTTCCTACGAGCAGTACTTC. This gives the protein CASSADTGRSYEQYF.

This chain uses TRBV10-3 with TRBJ2-3, with D tentatively TRBD1 (6 bases). The V and J ends lost 3 bases and 11 bases respectively, with 12 bases between them. The CDR3 runs 12 residues. Germline V gene data show CDR1 as ENHRY and CDR2 as SYGVKD. DNA of the CDR3: TGTGCCATCAGTGAATCAGAGACAGGGCAGTATTTT. It yields the protein CAISESETGQYF.

The chain couples TRBV28 to TRBJ1-4; 7 bases match TRBD1. J gave up 4 bases and V 4 bases, and 6 bases lay outside the gene matches. The germline V gene encodes CDR1 MDHEN and CDR2 SYDVKM. CDR3 length: 15 amino acids. Here the CDR3 DNA reads TGTGCCAGCAGTTCCCAGGGGGACAGTAATGAAAAACTGTTTTTT. Amino acid sequence: CASSSQGDSNEKLFF.

This clone has just one count. V gene TRBV9 combines with J gene TRBJ1-5, with D possibly TRBD1 on 6 matching bases. The CDR3 is 15 amino acids. Germline V gene data show CDR1 as SGDLS and CDR2 as YYNGEE. Trimming took off 3 bases at V and 2 bases at J, with 12 bases between the two ends. The CDR3 loop is CASSAQGTGNQPQHF. CDR3 coding DNA: TGTGCCAGCAGCGCACAGGGTACCGGCAATCAGCCCCAGCATTTT.